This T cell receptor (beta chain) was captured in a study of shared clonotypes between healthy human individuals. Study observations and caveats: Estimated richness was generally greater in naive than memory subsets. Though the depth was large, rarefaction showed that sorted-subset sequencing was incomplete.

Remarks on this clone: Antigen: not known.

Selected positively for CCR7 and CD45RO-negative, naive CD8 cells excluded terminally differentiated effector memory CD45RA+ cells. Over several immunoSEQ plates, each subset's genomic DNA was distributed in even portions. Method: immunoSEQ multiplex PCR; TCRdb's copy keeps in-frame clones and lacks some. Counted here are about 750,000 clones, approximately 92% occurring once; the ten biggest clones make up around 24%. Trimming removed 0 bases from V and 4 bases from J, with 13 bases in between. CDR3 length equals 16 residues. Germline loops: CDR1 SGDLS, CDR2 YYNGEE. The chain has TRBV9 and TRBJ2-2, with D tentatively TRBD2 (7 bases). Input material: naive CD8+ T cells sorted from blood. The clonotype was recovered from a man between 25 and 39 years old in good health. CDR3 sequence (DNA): TGTGCCAGCAGCGTAGCGGCAGGGGAGGGCACCGGGGAGCTGTTTTTT. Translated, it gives CASSVAAGEGTGELFF.